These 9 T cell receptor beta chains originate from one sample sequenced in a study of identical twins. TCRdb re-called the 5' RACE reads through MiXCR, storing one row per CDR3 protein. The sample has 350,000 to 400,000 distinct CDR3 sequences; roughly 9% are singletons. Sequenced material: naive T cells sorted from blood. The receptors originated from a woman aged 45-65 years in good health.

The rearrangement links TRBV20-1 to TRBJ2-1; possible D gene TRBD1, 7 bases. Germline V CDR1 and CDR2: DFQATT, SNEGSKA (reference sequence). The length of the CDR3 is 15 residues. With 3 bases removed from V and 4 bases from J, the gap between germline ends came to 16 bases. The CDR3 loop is CSASDQGGSYNEQFF. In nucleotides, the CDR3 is TGCAGTGCTAGTGATCAGGGGGGAAGTTACAATGAGCAGTTCTTC.

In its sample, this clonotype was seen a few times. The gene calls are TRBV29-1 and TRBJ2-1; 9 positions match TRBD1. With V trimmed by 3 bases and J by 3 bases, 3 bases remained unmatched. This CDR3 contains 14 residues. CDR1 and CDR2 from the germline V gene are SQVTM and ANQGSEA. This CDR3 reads CSVEGDRDYNEQFF. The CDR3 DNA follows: TGCAGCGTTGAGGGGGACAGGGACTACAATGAGCAGTTCTTC.

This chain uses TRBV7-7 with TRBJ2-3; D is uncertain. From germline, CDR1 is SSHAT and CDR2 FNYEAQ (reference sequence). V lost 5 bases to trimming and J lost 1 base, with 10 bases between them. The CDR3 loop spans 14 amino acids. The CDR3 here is CASSQELGTDTQYF. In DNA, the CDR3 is TGTGCCAGCAGCCAGGAATTGGGCACAGATACGCAGTATTTT. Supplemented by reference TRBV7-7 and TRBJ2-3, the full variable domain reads GAGVSQSPRYKVTKRGQDVTLRCDPISSHATLYWYQQALGQGPEFLTYFNYEAQPDKSGLPSDRFSAERPEGSISTLTIQRTEQRDSAMYRCASSQELGTDTQYFGPGTRLTVL.

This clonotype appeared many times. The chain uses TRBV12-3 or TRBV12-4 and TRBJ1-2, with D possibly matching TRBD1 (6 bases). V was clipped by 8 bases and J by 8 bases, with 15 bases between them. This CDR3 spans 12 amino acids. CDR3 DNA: TGTGCCAGCTCTCAGGGGATGGGAGGCTACACCTTC. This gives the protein CASSQGMGGYTF.

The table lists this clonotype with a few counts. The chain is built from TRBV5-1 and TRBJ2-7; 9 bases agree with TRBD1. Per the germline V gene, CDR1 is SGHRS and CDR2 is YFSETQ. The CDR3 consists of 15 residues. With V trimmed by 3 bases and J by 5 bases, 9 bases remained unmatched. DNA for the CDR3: TGCGCCAGCAGCTCCCGCGGGACAGGGCTCCACGAGCAGTACTTC. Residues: CASSSRGTGLHEQYF.

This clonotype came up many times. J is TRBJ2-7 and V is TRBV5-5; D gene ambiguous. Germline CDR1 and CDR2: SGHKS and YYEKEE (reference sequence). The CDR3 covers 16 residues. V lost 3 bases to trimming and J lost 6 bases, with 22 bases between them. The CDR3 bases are TGTGCCAGCAGCTCCTCGTACAAGGGTGGGTTCCGCGAGCAGTACTTC. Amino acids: CASSSSYKGGFREQYF.

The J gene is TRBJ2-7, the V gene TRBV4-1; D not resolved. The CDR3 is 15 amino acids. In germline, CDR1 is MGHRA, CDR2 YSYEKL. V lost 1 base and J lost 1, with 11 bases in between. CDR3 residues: CASSQAIGRSYEQYF. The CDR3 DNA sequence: TGCGCCAGCAGCCAAGCCATTGGAAGGTCCTACGAGCAGTACTTC.

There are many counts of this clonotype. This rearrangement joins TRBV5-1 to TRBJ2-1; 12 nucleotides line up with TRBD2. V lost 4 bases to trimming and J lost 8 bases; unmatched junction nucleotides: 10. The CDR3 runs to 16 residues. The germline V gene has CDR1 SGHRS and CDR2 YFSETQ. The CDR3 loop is CASSKGLAGLGYEQFF. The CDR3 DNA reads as TGCGCCAGCAGCAAAGGACTAGCGGGATTAGGTTATGAGCAGTTCTTC.

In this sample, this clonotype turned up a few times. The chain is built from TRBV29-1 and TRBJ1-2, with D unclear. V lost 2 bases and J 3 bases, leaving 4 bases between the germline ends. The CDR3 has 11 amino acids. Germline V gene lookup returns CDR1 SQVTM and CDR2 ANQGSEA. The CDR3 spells CSVESDYGYTF. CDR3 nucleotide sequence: TGCAGCGTTGAATCCGACTATGGCTACACCTTC.